Sequencing of this TCR beta chain was carried out in a study of glioma-infiltrating T cells. Findings of the study overall: Very few CDR3 sequences were shared between tissue and blood. Above-expected tissue-blood divergence occurred in all gliomas, most in low-grade ones.

Amplification of TCR alpha and beta CDR3 regions from RNA used iRepertoire nested multiplex PCR. TCRdb passed the multiplex PCR reads through MiXCR, listing each CDR3 protein once. The sample shows more than 95,000 distinct CDR3 sequences, about 23% of them seen only once. V dropped 3 bases and J dropped 3 bases, with 12 bases sitting between them. CDR1 and CDR2 (germline): LNHDA, SQIVND (reference sequence). The CDR3 loop spans 14 amino acids. This clonotype has at least ten counts. Antigen: not known. The chain joins TRBV19 to TRBJ2-7, with a possible D match to TRBD2 (5 bases). The source of this sequence is a human donor with low-grade glioma or glioblastoma, undergoing nonglioma brain surgery, or in good health (not recorded which). What was sequenced was glioma tissue, nonneoplastic brain tissue, or PBMCs (not recorded which). In nucleotides, the CDR3 is TGTGCCAGTAGTATTTCGTCGGGATACTACGAGCAGTACTTC. Amino acid sequence: CASSISSGYYEQYF.